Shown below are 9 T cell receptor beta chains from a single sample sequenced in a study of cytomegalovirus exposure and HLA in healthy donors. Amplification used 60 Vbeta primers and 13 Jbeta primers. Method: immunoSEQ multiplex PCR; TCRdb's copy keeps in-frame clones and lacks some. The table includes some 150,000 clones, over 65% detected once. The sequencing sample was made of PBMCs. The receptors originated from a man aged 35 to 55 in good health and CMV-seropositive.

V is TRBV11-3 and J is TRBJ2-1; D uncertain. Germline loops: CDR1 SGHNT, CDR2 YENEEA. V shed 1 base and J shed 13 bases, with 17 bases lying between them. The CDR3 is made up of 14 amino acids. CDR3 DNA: TGTGCCAGCAGCTTAGTAAGTAGCTCCTACATCCAGTTCTTC. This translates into CASSLVSSSYIQFF.

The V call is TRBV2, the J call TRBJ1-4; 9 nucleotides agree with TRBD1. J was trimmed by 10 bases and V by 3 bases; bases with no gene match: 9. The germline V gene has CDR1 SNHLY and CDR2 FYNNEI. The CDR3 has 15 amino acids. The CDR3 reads CASSERGQGRGKLFF. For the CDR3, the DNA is TGTGCCAGCAGTGAGCGTGGACAGGGGAGAGGAAAACTGTTTTTT.

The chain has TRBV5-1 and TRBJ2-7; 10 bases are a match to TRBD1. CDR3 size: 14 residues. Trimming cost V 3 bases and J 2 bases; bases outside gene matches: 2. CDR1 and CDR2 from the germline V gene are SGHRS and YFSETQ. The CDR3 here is CASSSGQGAYEQYF. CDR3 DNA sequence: TGCGCCAGCAGCTCCGGACAGGGGGCCTACGAGCAGTACTTC. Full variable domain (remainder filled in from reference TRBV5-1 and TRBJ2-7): KAGVTQTPRYLIKTRGQQVTLSCSPISGHRSVSWYQQTPGQGLQFLFEYFSETQRNKGNFPGRFSGRQFSNSRSEMNVSTLELGDSALYLCASSSGQGAYEQYFGPGTRLTVT.

In DNA form, the CDR3 reads TGTGCCAGCAGCGAGGTGGTCCAGGAGACCCAGTACTTC. As protein: CASSEVVQETQYF. V is TRBV6-5 and J is TRBJ2-5; no definite D call. Germline CDR1 and CDR2: MNHEY and SVGAGI. CDR3 length: 13 residues. V was clipped by 6 bases and J by 5 bases, with 13 bases between them.

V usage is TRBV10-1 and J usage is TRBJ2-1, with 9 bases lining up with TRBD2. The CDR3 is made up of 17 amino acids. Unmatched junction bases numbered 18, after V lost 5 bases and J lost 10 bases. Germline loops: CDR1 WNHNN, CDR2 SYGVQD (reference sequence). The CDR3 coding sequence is TGCGCCAGCAGTAGTGGAGGTGCTAGCGGGATAGGAGAGGAGCAGTTCTTC. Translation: CASSSGGASGIGEEQFF.

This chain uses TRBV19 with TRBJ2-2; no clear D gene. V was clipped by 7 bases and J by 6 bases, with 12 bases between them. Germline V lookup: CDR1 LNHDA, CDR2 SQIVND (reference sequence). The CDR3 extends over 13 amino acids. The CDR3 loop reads CASTQRVSGELFF. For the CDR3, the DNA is TGTGCCAGTACCCAACGGGTCTCCGGGGAGCTGTTTTTT.

This chain's CDR3 is CASSYNSYRGPEDTQYF. CDR3 DNA sequence: TGTGCCAGCAGCTACAATTCTTACAGGGGGCCAGAAGATACGCAGTATTTT. The chain couples TRBV27 to TRBJ2-3; 9 bases align to TRBD1. Trimming at V came to 6 bases and at J to 5 bases, leaving 15 bases not matched to a gene. The germline V gene has CDR1 MNHEY and CDR2 SMNVEV (reference sequence). The CDR3 loop spans 17 amino acids.

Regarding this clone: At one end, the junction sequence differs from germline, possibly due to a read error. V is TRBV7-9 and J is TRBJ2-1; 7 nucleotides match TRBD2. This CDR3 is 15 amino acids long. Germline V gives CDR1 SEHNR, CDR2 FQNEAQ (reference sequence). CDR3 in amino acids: CSSSLVRLADNEQFF. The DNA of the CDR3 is TGTTCCAGCAGCTTAGTTCGGCTAGCGGACAATGAGCAGTTCTTC. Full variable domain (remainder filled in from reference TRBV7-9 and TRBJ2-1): DTGVSQNPRHKITKRGQNVTFRCDPISEHNRLYWYRQTLGQGPEFLTYFQNEAQLEKSRLLSDRFSAERPKGSFSTLEIQRTEQGDSAMYLCSSSLVRLADNEQFFGPGTRLTVL.

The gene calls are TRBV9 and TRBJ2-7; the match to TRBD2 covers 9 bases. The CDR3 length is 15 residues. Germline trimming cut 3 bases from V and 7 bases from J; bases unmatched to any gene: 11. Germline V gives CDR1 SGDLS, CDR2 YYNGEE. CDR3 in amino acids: CASSARFSGSREQYF. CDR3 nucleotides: TGTGCCAGCAGCGCGCGGTTTAGCGGGAGTAGGGAGCAGTACTTC. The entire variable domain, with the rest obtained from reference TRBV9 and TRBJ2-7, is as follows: DSGVTQTPKHLITATGQRVTLRCSPRSGDLSVYWYQQSLDQGLQFLIQYYNGEERAKGNILERFSAQQFPDLHSELNLSSLELGDSALYFCASSARFSGSREQYFGPGTRLTVT.